Ten or more counts support the clone carrying this T cell receptor beta chain. Its antigen is unknown. This sample was taken from a study of early T cells in non-severe SARS-CoV-2 infection. The wider study: The sequenced material was bulk RNA from unsorted whole blood, and its chains were unpaired. Study observations and caveats: VDJdb matches were skewed toward anti-spike CD8 T cell responses.

Separate cDNA molecules each had unique molecular identifiers attached to them. TCRdb re-analysed the 5' RACE reads in MiXCR, keeping a single row per CDR3 protein. The repertoire includes tens of thousands of distinct CDR3 sequences, 10% to 15% of them detected once, and approximately 4.6% sits in the top ten. The germline V gene encodes CDR1 SGHRS and CDR2 YFSETQ. V was trimmed by 5 bases and J by 6 bases, leaving 15 bases between them. The CDR3 length is 14 residues. This sequence originates from an adult who was a healthcare worker with PCR-confirmed SARS-CoV-2 infection or an uninfected control (not recorded which). The sequencing sample was made of whole blood. The V gene is TRBV5-1, the J gene TRBJ2-1, with D possibly TRBD2 on 6 matching bases. In DNA form, the CDR3 reads TGCGCCAGCAGTGCCCGACTAGTGGGCAATGAGCAGTTCTTC. This codes for CASSARLVGNEQFF.